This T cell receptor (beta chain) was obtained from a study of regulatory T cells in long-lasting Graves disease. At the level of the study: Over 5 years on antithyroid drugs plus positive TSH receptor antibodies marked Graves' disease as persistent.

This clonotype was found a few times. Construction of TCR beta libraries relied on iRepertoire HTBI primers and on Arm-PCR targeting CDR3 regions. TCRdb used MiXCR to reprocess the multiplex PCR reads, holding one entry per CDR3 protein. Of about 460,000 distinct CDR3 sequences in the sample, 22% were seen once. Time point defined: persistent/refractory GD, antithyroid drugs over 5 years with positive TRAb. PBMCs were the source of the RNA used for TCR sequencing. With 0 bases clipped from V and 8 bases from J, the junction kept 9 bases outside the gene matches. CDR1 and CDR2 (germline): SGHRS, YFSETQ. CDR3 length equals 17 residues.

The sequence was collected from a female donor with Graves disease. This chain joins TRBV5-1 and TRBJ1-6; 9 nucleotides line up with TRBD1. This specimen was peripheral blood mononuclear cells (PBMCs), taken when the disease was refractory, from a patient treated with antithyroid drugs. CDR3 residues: CASSLGTGGQGDSPLHF. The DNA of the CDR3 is TGCGCCAGCAGCTTGGGGACCGGGGGACAGGGTGATTCACCCCTCCACTTT.